This TCR beta chain was sequenced in a study of blood T cells in healthy people across ages. Researchers report isolating at least 6 million PBMCs per sample. With a J-beta primer mix and a sample-barcoded 5' primer, a second PCR ran 7 to 11 cycles. All cDNA molecules were each tagged by a template-switch adaptor with 12 random nucleotides. Researchers report that each sample yielded at least 2.5 million CDR3-containing paired-end reads. Via MiXCR, TCRdb re-called the 5' RACE reads, giving one row per CDR3 protein. The table records approximately 800,000 distinct CDR3 sequences, around a quarter of them present only once. Trimming removed 2 bases from V and 5 bases from J; junction bases left unmatched: 8. Germline V CDR1 and CDR2: MGHDK, SYGVNS. CDR3 size: 16 residues. This sample also appeared in a second study, on T cells of mothers and their children.

This TCR was recovered from a boy between 10 and 17 years old in good health. This sequence joins TRBV25-1 and TRBJ2-3; 9 bases align to TRBD2. What was sequenced was blood. In nucleotides, the CDR3 is TGTGCCAGCAGTGAACGCATGCGGGGGGGTAAAGATACGCAGTATTTT. Translating gives CASSERMRGGKDTQYF.